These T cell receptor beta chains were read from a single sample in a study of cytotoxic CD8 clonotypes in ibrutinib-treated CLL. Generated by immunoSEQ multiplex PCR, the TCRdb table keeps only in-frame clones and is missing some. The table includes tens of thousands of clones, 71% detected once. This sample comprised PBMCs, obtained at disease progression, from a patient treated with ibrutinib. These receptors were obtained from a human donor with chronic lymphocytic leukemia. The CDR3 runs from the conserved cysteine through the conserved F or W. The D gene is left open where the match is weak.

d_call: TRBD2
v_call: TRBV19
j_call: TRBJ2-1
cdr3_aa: CASSIALAGAYSYNEQFF

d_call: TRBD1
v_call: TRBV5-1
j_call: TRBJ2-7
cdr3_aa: CASSPQGASYEQYF

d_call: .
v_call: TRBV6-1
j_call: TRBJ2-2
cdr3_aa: CASGTNLNTGELFF

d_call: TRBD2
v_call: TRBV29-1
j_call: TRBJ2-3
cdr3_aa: CSAAPSGGATDTQYF

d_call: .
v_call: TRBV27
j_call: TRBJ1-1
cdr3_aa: CASSFPQGGKGNTEAFF

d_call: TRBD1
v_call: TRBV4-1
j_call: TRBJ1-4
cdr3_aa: CASSQHRGEKLFF

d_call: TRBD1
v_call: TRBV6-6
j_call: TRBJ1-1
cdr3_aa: CASSYQGAVTEAFF

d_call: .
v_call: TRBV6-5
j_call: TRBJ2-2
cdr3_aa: CASSYRQLTGELFF

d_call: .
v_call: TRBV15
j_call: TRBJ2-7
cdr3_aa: CATSREGGYEQYF

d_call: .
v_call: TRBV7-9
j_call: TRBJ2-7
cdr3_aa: CASSFTDNYEQYF

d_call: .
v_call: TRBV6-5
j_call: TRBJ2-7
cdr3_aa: CASSYAGDYEQYF

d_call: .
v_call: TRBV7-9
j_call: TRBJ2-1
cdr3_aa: CASSPPLGGDNEQFF

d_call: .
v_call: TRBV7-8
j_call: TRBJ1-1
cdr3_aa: CASSLGSGRTEAFF

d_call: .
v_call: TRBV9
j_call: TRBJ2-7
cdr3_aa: CASSVSGAMNEQYF

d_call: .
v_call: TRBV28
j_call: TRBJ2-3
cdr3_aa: CASSSVSSGAQADTQYF

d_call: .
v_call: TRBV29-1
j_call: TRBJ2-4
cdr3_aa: CSVATVLGAKNIQYF

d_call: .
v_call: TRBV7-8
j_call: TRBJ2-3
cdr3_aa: CASSSHPGGTDTQYF

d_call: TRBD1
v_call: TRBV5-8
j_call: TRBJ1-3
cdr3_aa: CASSAGTGSSGNTIYF

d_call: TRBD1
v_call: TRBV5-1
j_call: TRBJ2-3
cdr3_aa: CASSLGSTGGPRPDTQYF

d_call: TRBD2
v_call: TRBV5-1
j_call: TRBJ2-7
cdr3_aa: CASSEAGVSYEQYF

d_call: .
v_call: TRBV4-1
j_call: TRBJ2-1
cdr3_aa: CASSQVQGRYNEQFF